Presented here are 28 T cell receptor beta chains from one specimen sequenced in a study of T cell repertoires in cytomegalovirus infection. MiXCR, run by TCRdb on the reads, gives a single entry per CDR3 protein. The sample yields fewer than 300,000 distinct CDR3 sequences, about 23% seen once. Sequenced material: PBMCs. Receptors originate from a human donor in good health (CMV status not recorded). Some clones in this sample may be carry-over from other donors' samples.

In its sample, this clonotype was seen a few times. The V call is TRBV15, the J call TRBJ2-1; no clear D gene. V lost 3 bases, J lost 9 bases, and 12 bases lay in between. This CDR3 spans 13 amino acids. Per germline, CDR1 LNHNV and CDR2 YYDKDF (reference sequence). CDR3 loop: CATSSLGIGEQFF. CDR3 DNA: TGTGCCACCAGCAGTTTAGGGATCGGTGAGCAGTTCTTC.

J is TRBJ1-2 and V is TRBV18; D perhaps matches TRBD1 (6 bases). Germline CDR1 and CDR2: KGHSH and LQKENI. CDR3 length equals 13 residues. Trimming left V 6 bases short and J 8 bases short, with 16 bases between. In DNA, the CDR3 is TGTGCCAGCTCCCCTGACAGGAGGCAAGGCTACACCTTC. Amino acids: CASSPDRRQGYTF. Filled out from reference TRBV18 and TRBJ1-2, the complete variable domain reads NAGVMQNPRHLVRRRGQEARLRCSPMKGHSHVYWYRQLPEEGLKFMVYLQKENIIDESGMPKERFSAEFPKEGPSILRIQQVVRGDSAAYFCASSPDRRQGYTFGSGTRLTVV.

This chain uses TRBV4-1 with TRBJ2-4; the D gene is possibly TRBD2 (5 bases). The V gene lost 0 bases and the J gene lost 7 bases, with 13 bases spanning the gap. The germline CDR1 and CDR2 sequences are MGHRA and YSYEKL. This CDR3 region has 15 residues. In DNA, the CDR3 is TGCGCCAGCAGCCAAGATTGGGGAGAGGCGAACATTCAGTACTTC. Translation: CASSQDWGEANIQYF.

This clonotype was found a few times. The chain couples TRBV5-1 to TRBJ2-7; 11 nucleotides align to TRBD1. Germline-derived CDR1 and CDR2 are SGHRS and YFSETQ. V shed 3 bases, J shed 6 bases, and the junction held 5 bases outside the gene matches. The CDR3 has 14 amino acids. The CDR3 DNA follows: TGCGCCAGCAGCTCGGGACAGGGGGTATCCGAGCAGTACTTC. Its translation: CASSSGQGVSEQYF.

There are a few counts of this clonotype. The CDR3 coding sequence is TGCAGTGCGGGGGAATATAATAGCAATCAGCCCCAGCATTTT. This codes for CSAGEYNSNQPQHF. This chain links TRBV20-1 with TRBJ1-5, with D tentatively TRBD1 (5 bases). Germline V lookup: CDR1 DFQATT, CDR2 SNEGSKA (reference sequence). V dropped 6 bases and J dropped 0 bases, with 12 bases sitting between them. The CDR3 contains 14 residues.

This clonotype was observed many times. The chain carries TRBV7-2 and TRBJ2-2; D is unresolved. The V gene lost 0 bases and the J gene lost 4 bases, with 12 bases spanning the gap. Germline-derived CDR1 and CDR2 are SGHTA and FQGNSA. CDR3 size: 16 residues. CDR3 nucleotides: TGTGCCAGCAGCTTAGCAACGAGGTGGCGCACCGGGGAGCTGTTTTTT. Encoded protein: CASSLATRWRTGELFF.

This chain connects TRBV28 to TRBJ2-1; no firm D call. Germline V gene lookup returns CDR1 MDHEN and CDR2 SYDVKM. V dropped 3 bases and J dropped 8 bases, with 14 bases sitting between them. This CDR3 is built from 14 residues. The CDR3 loop is CASSFVGHQHEQFF. The CDR3 bases are TGTGCCAGCAGTTTCGTGGGCCACCAACATGAGCAGTTCTTC.

The chain recombines TRBV7-8 with TRBJ2-7, with no clear D. Germline V CDR1 and CDR2: SGHVS, FQNEAQ. V lost 4 bases and J lost 0, with 7 bases in between. The CDR3 runs to 13 residues. The DNA for the CDR3 is TGTGCCAGCAGCTCAGATCTCTCCTACGAGCAGTACTTC. It codes for CASSSDLSYEQYF.

This clonotype has only a few counts. J is TRBJ1-1 and V is TRBV10-3; weak D call: TRBD1 (5 bases). CDR3 size: 12 residues. CDR1 ENHRY and CDR2 SYGVKD come from the germline V gene. Trimming left V 2 bases short and J 8 bases short, with 9 bases between. CDR3 region: CAISERGDEAFF. The CDR3 region has the DNA TGTGCCATCAGTGAGAGGGGAGACGAAGCTTTCTTT.

There are a few counts of this clonotype. The chain combines TRBV11-2 with TRBJ1-2; D uncertain. Germline CDR1 SGHAT, CDR2 FQNNGV. Trimming shortened V by 1 base and J by 1 base, and 7 bases separated the two germline ends. The CDR3 is 14 amino acids. The CDR3 nucleotides read TGTGCCAGCAGCTTAGTACAGATTAACTATGGCTACACCTTC. Protein: CASSLVQINYGYTF.

The chain employs TRBV28 and TRBJ1-1; TRBD1 is a possible D gene (5 bases). Germline V gene lookup returns CDR1 MDHEN and CDR2 SYDVKM. Trimming removed 3 bases at V and 3 bases at J, with 17 bases between. The CDR3 length is 16 residues. Here the CDR3 reads CASSFRGVVGDTEAFF. CDR3 nucleotides: TGTGCCAGCAGTTTTCGGGGGGTTGTTGGTGACACTGAAGCTTTCTTT. Looking up the rest from reference TRBV28 and TRBJ1-1 gives the full variable domain: DVKVTQSSRYLVKRTGEKVFLECVQDMDHENMFWYRQDPGLGLRLIYFSYDVKMKEKGDIPEGYSVSREKKERFSLILESASTNQTSMYLCASSFRGVVGDTEAFFGQGTRLTVV.

V is TRBV29-1 and J is TRBJ2-1; D is ambiguous. Germline-derived CDR1 and CDR2 are SQVTM and ANQGSEA. Trimming left V 1 base short and J 2 bases short, with 18 bases between. The CDR3 contains 17 residues. The chain's CDR3 is CSVEGAFLGGAYNEQFF. Written as DNA, the CDR3 is TGCAGCGTTGAAGGCGCCTTTTTAGGCGGAGCCTACAATGAGCAGTTCTTC.

V usage is TRBV6-2 or TRBV6-3 and J usage is TRBJ2-7; 10 bases line up with TRBD1. CDR1 is MNHEY, CDR2 SVGEGT, per germline. The CDR3 sequence is 16 residues long. After removal of 1 base from V and 0 bases from J, the junction contained 3 bases not matched to a gene. The chain's CDR3 is CASSYWGQGHSYEQYF. The CDR3 DNA is TGTGCCAGCAGTTACTGGGGACAGGGGCACTCCTACGAGCAGTACTTC.

This clonotype has a handful of counts. The gene calls are TRBV10-3 and TRBJ2-7; 10 nucleotides align to TRBD1. The junction had 5 bases not matched to a gene; V was cut back by 2 bases and J by 4 bases. Germline V gene lookup returns CDR1 ENHRY and CDR2 SYGVKD. The CDR3 runs 15 residues. DNA of the CDR3: TGTGCCATCAGTGAGGGGGACAGGGGCGTTTACGAGCAGTACTTC. It specifies CAISEGDRGVYEQYF.

This clonotype was seen a few times. The rearrangement links TRBV12-3 or TRBV12-4 to TRBJ2-1; D gene unclear. V was pared by 0 bases and J by 6 bases, with 9 bases between. The CDR3 is made up of 14 amino acids. The CDR3 protein is CASSLADWSNEQFF. In nucleotides, the CDR3 is TGTGCCAGCAGTTTAGCCGACTGGTCCAATGAGCAGTTCTTC.

This clonotype has just a few counts. The chain is built from TRBV23-1 and TRBJ2-7; 7 nucleotides agree with TRBD2. TRBV23-1 is an open reading frame, and its role is uncertain. The CDR3 has 16 residues. V lost 0 bases to trimming and J lost 4 bases; unmatched junction nucleotides: 9. CDR3 sequence reads: CASSQSYAGAEYEQYF. CDR3 in DNA: TGCGCCAGCAGTCAATCGTACGCGGGAGCGGAGTACGAGCAGTACTTC.

The chain joins TRBV7-2 to TRBJ1-6, with D possibly being TRBD1 (6 bases). V lost 5 bases and J lost 7, with 15 bases in between. The CDR3 spans 15 residues. The V gene's germline CDR1 is SGHTA and CDR2 FQGNSA. The CDR3 region has the DNA TGTGCCAGCAGCCGTAGCGGGGGCGCAAATTCACCCCTCCACTTT. It encodes CASSRSGGANSPLHF.

The chain joins TRBV15 to TRBJ1-5; D is undetermined. From germline, CDR1 is LNHNV and CDR2 YYDKDF (reference sequence). Trimming took off 0 bases at V and 8 bases at J, with 11 bases between the two ends. This CDR3 is built from 14 residues. In DNA form, the CDR3 reads TGTGCCACCAGCAGAGACGCGGCAATGGAGCCCCAGCATTTT. It yields the protein CATSRDAAMEPQHF.

This clonotype was counted many times. The chain carries TRBV7-3 and TRBJ2-2; tentatively, D is TRBD1 (6 bases). This CDR3 is 16 amino acids long. V gave up 2 bases and J gave up 6 bases, with 16 bases separating them. Germline CDR1 and CDR2: SGHTA and FQGTGA. CDR3 sequence (DNA): TGTGCCAGCAGCTTAGCTGACAGGCCAAGTCCCGGGGAGCTGTTTTTT. Protein: CASSLADRPSPGELFF.

This clonotype was picked up a small number of times. V is TRBV5-1 and J is TRBJ2-5; D may be TRBD1 (5 bases). Germline V gene sequence: CDR1 SGHRS, CDR2 YFSETQ. V was cut by 1 base and J by 3 bases, with 10 bases left in between. The CDR3 contains 14 residues. CDR3 region: CASSLLTGEETQYF. CDR3 in DNA: TGCGCCAGCAGCTTGCTCACAGGAGAAGAGACCCAGTACTTC.

This clonotype came up many times. The genes are TRBV6-2 or TRBV6-3 and TRBJ2-1, with 9 nucleotides matching TRBD1. Germline assignment: CDR1 MNHEY and CDR2 SVGEGT. The CDR3 has 16 amino acids. V was clipped by 6 bases and J by 9 bases; unmatched bases: 15. CDR3 residues: CASSQGQGILLGEQFF. The CDR3, as DNA: TGTGCCAGCAGCCAGGGACAGGGAATTTTATTAGGTGAGCAGTTCTTC.

Only a few counts were recorded for this clonotype. The chain couples TRBV15 to TRBJ2-1; a weak D match, TRBD1 (5 bases). Germline V lookup: CDR1 LNHNV, CDR2 YYDKDF (reference sequence). CDR3 length equals 12 residues. Between the trimmed V and J ends, which lost 3 bases and 10 bases, there was a span of 10 bases. In nucleotides, the CDR3 is TGTGCCACCAGCAGCAGGGTGCTGGAGCAGTTCTTC. This encodes CATSSRVLEQFF. The entire variable domain, with the rest obtained from reference TRBV15 and TRBJ2-1, is as follows: DAMVIQNPRYQVTQFGKPVTLSCSQTLNHNVMYWYQQKSSQAPKLLFHYYDKDFNNEADTPDNFQSRRPNTSFCFLDIRSPGLGDTAMYLCATSSRVLEQFFGPGTRLTVL.

This clonotype was counted ten times or more. The genes are TRBV7-2 and TRBJ2-2, with a tentative D call TRBD1 (6 bases). The CDR3 contains 15 residues. V dropped 4 bases and J dropped 3 bases, with 12 bases sitting between them. Germline CDR1 and CDR2: SGHTA and FQGNSA. The CDR3 protein is CASSSTGYDTGELFF. The CDR3 DNA sequence: TGTGCCAGCAGCTCGACAGGATACGACACCGGGGAGCTGTTTTTT.

The DNA for the CDR3 is TGCAGCGCTGAGCCCTATACTAACTATGGCTACACCTTC. Its translation is CSAEPYTNYGYTF. The chain is built from TRBV29-1 and TRBJ1-2, with unresolved D. V was clipped by 7 bases and J by 0 bases, with 12 bases between them. CDR3 length: 13 amino acids. CDR1 SQVTM and CDR2 ANQGSEA come from the germline V gene.

This clonotype has only a few counts. The chain uses TRBV27 and TRBJ1-6; 8 bases map to TRBD1. The CDR3 loop spans 13 amino acids. Germline V gene sequence: CDR1 MNHEY, CDR2 SMNVEV (reference sequence). The trim removed 5 bases at V and 9 bases at J, leaving 3 bases unmatched. The CDR3 bases are TGTGCCAGCAGTGCCGACAGGGGTTCACCCCTCCACTTT. Its translation is CASSADRGSPLHF.

This clonotype was observed a few times. This chain connects TRBV2 to TRBJ2-3; 7 nucleotides line up with TRBD2. Germline values: CDR1 SNHLY, CDR2 FYNNEI. This CDR3 is 16 amino acids long. Trimming removed 5 bases from V and 3 bases from J; junction bases left unmatched: 11. CDR3: CASSTFGGGTTDTQYF. The CDR3 bases are TGTGCCAGCAGTACTTTCGGGGGAGGGACGACAGATACGCAGTATTTT.

This clonotype showed up just a few times. The chain is built from TRBV6-2 or TRBV6-3 and TRBJ2-2, with D possibly being TRBD1 (5 bases). Trimming took 6 bases from V and 1 from J, leaving 12 bases between them. Germline-derived CDR1 and CDR2 are MNHEY and SVGEGT. The CDR3 covers 15 residues. CDR3 residues: CASSHSTVNTGELFF. DNA of the CDR3: TGTGCCAGCAGCCACTCGACAGTGAACACCGGGGAGCTGTTTTTT.

This clonotype came up many times. The gene calls are TRBV6-1 and TRBJ2-2; D remains unclear. Germline CDR1 is MNHNS and CDR2 is SASEGT. The CDR3 consists of 13 residues. Trimming shortened V by 10 bases and J by 0 bases, and 9 bases separated the two germline ends. The CDR3 protein is CATYSPNTGELFF. CDR3 in DNA: TGTGCCACCTACTCACCGAACACCGGGGAGCTGTTTTTT.